The 9 T cell receptor beta chains given below trace back to one sample, sequenced in a study of control samples from healthy donors and cancer patients. The method was immunoSEQ multiplex PCR; TCRdb's version includes in-frame clones alone and lacks a portion of them. This sample's table has approximately 190,000 clones. Specimen: blood. These receptors originate from a woman aged 30 to 39 in good health.

The CDR3 loop reads CSVVGQSETQYF. The CDR3 bases are TGCAGCGTTGTAGGACAAAGTGAGACCCAGTACTTC. The V gene is TRBV29-1, the J gene TRBJ2-5, with D tentatively TRBD1 (5 bases). The CDR3 consists of 12 residues. Trimming took off 4 bases at V and 5 bases at J, with 11 bases between the two ends. CDR1 and CDR2 (germline): SQVTM, ANQGSEA.

The V and J genes are TRBV11-2 and TRBJ2-1; the match to TRBD1 covers 7 bases. V shed 4 bases, J shed 2 bases, and the junction held 2 bases outside the gene matches. The germline gives CDR1 SGHAT, CDR2 FQNNGV. There are 14 residues in the CDR3. The CDR3 coding sequence is TGTGCCAGCAGCTCCGACAGGGCCTACAATGAGCAGTTCTTC. It encodes CASSSDRAYNEQFF.

The chain recombines TRBV2 with TRBJ1-4; no firm D call. The V end was cut by 4 bases, the J end by 7 bases, with 10 bases between. CDR3 size: 13 residues. CDR1 and CDR2 (germline): SNHLY, FYNNEI. The CDR3 protein is CASSGSHSEKLFF. The CDR3 region has the DNA TGTGCCAGCAGTGGAAGCCATAGTGAAAAACTGTTTTTT.

The chain joins TRBV5-1 to TRBJ2-7; perhaps TRBD1 as D (5 bases). The ends were cut back, 4 bases at V and 2 bases at J, with 16 bases in the middle. The length of the CDR3 is 15 residues. Germline loops: CDR1 SGHRS, CDR2 YFSETQ. DNA for the CDR3: TGCGCCAGCAGCGACGGACACCAAAACCCCTACGAGCAGTACTTC. Amino acids: CASSDGHQNPYEQYF.

The chain recombines TRBV19 with TRBJ1-1; no clear D gene. V lost 3 bases and J lost 0, with 14 bases in between. The CDR3 is 16 residues long. Per germline, CDR1 LNHDA and CDR2 SQIVND (reference sequence). The CDR3 sequence: CASSIGRRVMNTEAFF. DNA of the CDR3: TGTGCCAGTAGTATTGGACGTCGGGTAATGAACACTGAAGCTTTCTTT. Full variable domain (outside the CDR3, taken from reference TRBV19 and TRBJ1-1): DGGITQSPKYLFRKEGQNVTLSCEQNLNHDAMYWYRQDPGQGLRLIYYSQIVNDFQKGDIAEGYSVSREKKESFPLTVTSAQKNPTAFYLCASSIGRRVMNTEAFFGQGTRLTVV.

The chain couples TRBV5-1 to TRBJ2-3; 7 nucleotides agree with TRBD1. With V trimmed by 4 bases and J by 5 bases, 10 bases remained unmatched. The CDR3 consists of 15 residues. The V gene's germline CDR1 is SGHRS and CDR2 YFSETQ. CDR3 protein: CASSLTGTVVDTQYF. The CDR3 DNA sequence: TGCGCCAGCAGCCTAACCGGGACAGTTGTAGATACGCAGTATTTT. The complete variable domain, with remaining parts taken from reference TRBV5-1 and TRBJ2-3, reads KAGVTQTPRYLIKTRGQQVTLSCSPISGHRSVSWYQQTPGQGLQFLFEYFSETQRNKGNFPGRFSGRQFSNSRSEMNVSTLELGDSALYLCASSLTGTVVDTQYFGPGTRLTVL.

The J gene is TRBJ1-2, the V gene TRBV19, with a tentative D call TRBD1 (5 bases). CDR1 is LNHDA and CDR2 is SQIVND in the germline V gene (reference sequence). This CDR3 spans 12 amino acids. V lost 2 bases, J lost 8 bases, and 9 bases lay in between. This chain's CDR3 is CASSITGRGYTF. CDR3 DNA sequence: TGTGCCAGTAGTATAACAGGCAGAGGCTACACCTTC. Together with reference TRBV19 and TRBJ1-2, the CDR3 gives the full variable domain: DGGITQSPKYLFRKEGQNVTLSCEQNLNHDAMYWYRQDPGQGLRLIYYSQIVNDFQKGDIAEGYSVSREKKESFPLTVTSAQKNPTAFYLCASSITGRGYTFGSGTRLTVV.

The chain has TRBV5-6 and TRBJ1-1, with no clear D. CDR1 is SGHDT and CDR2 is YYEEEE in the germline V gene. This CDR3 is 15 amino acids long. With 4 bases removed from V and 1 base from J, the gap between germline ends came to 14 bases. CDR3 in amino acids: CASSPRFLGNTEAFF. The CDR3 nucleotides read TGTGCCAGCAGCCCCAGGTTCTTGGGGAACACTGAAGCTTTCTTT.

The chain is built from TRBV11-2 and TRBJ2-1, with a tentative D call TRBD2 (7 bases). This CDR3 is 16 amino acids long. Per the germline V gene, CDR1 is SGHAT and CDR2 is FQNNGV. Trimming removed 5 bases from V and 5 bases from J, with 19 bases in between. In DNA form, the CDR3 reads TGTGCCAGCAGCCCAAGAAGGCGGGGGCCGGACAATGAGCAGTTCTTC. This sequence encodes CASSPRRRGPDNEQFF.